This T cell receptor beta chain was captured in a study of cytomegalovirus exposure and HLA in healthy donors. Notes on the study in general: Presence/absence analyses supposed approximately even sequencing depth among donors. A classifier reportedly called cytomegalovirus status with high sensitivity and specificity. Only CMV serostatus was available as immune exposure information.

Use of 60 Vbeta and 13 Jbeta primers characterized the PCR. Sequenced by immunoSEQ multiplex PCR; TCRdb stores in-frame clones only, minus some. Seen here are roughly 100,000 clones, approximately 70% observed once, and the top ten hold less than 4.5%. As to this clone: What it binds is not known.

The clonotype was recovered from a man aged 40-50 years in good health and CMV-seronegative. The sequenced sample consisted of PBMCs.

The CDR3 DNA reads as TGTGCCAGCAGTTTAGTCGGCACAGGGCTCGGCGGCTACACCTTC. Encoded protein: CASSLVGTGLGGYTF. The chain employs TRBV27 and TRBJ1-2; D might be TRBD1 (6 bases). This CDR3 spans 15 amino acids. CDR1 and CDR2 from the germline V gene are MNHEY and SMNVEV (reference sequence). Trimming stripped 2 bases from V and 8 bases from J, with 18 bases between.